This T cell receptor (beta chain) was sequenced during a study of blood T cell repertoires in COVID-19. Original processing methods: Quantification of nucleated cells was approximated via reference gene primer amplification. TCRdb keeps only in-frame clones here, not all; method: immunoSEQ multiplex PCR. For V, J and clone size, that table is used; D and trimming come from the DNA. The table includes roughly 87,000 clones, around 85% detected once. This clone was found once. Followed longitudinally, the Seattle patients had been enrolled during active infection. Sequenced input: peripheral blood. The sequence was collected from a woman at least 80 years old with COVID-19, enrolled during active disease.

The CDR3 nucleotides are TGTGCCAGCAGCAGAAGAGGACAGGGAAGGAGCTACACCTTC. Translated: CASSRRGQGRSYTF. The V gene is TRBV7-2, the J gene TRBJ1-2, with 8 positions matching TRBD1. CDR1 is SGHTA and CDR2 is FQGNSA in the germline V gene. V shed 5 bases and J 9 bases; nucleotides not matched to a gene: 11. CDR3 length: 14 residues.